One and the same sample provided the 22 T cell receptor beta chains below, sequenced in a study of T cells in Graves' hyperthyroidism and ophthalmopathy. Template material for amplifying TCR beta CDR3 regions consisted of RNA transcripts. In the first-round RT-PCR of the TCR CDR3, the HTBI primer set was used. From the multiplex PCR reads, TCRdb called clonotypes with MiXCR, one entry per CDR3 protein. The top ten hold around 31% of the sample, which has around 700,000 distinct CDR3 sequences, around a third seen once. What was sequenced was blood. These receptors were obtained from a middle-aged woman with Graves' hyperthyroidism.

On this clonotype itself: Since a much larger clone is just one base distant, this may be a read error. The V and J genes are TRBV2 and TRBJ2-5; maybe TRBD2 (6 bases). Trimming shortened V by 6 bases and J by 1 base, and 15 bases separated the two germline ends. The CDR3 consists of 15 residues. Per germline, CDR1 SNHLY and CDR2 FYNNEI. The CDR3 DNA follows: TGTGCCAGCAGCAGACGGGGGTCAGGCCAAGAGACCCAGTACTTC. It translates to CASSRRGSGQETQYF.

This clonotype was seen repeatedly, ten times or more. The chain recombines TRBV4-1 with TRBJ2-5; tentatively, D is TRBD2 (6 bases). CDR3 length: 16 residues. Trimming cost V 0 bases and J 5 bases, with 16 bases left between them. In germline, CDR1 is MGHRA, CDR2 YSYEKL. The CDR3 reads CASSQEKGLTVETQYF. The CDR3 nucleotides are TGCGCCAGCAGCCAAGAAAAAGGACTAACCGTGGAGACCCAGTACTTC.

The chain has TRBV25-1 and TRBJ1-5; a weak D match, TRBD1 (6 bases). The CDR3 has 15 residues. V lost 6 bases, J lost 3 bases, and 15 bases lay in between. Looked up from germline, CDR1 is MGHDK and CDR2 is SYGVNS. The CDR3 reads CASRDRTAFNQPQHF. For the CDR3, the DNA is TGTGCCAGCAGGGACCGGACAGCCTTCAATCAGCCCCAGCATTTT.

This clonotype showed up just a few times. V usage is TRBV7-8 and J usage is TRBJ2-7, with D tentatively TRBD1 (6 bases). V lost 4 bases and J lost 3, with 10 bases in between. The length of the CDR3 is 13 residues. Per the germline V gene, CDR1 is SGHVS and CDR2 is FQNEAQ. The CDR3 region has the DNA TGTGCCAGCAGCTCAAGACAGGACTACGAGCAGTACTTC. Translating gives CASSSRQDYEQYF.

The chain couples TRBV6-5 to TRBJ2-1; TRBD2 matches at 11 bases. V lost 6 bases to trimming and J lost 4 bases; unmatched junction nucleotides: 5. This CDR3 region has 15 residues. Looked up from germline, CDR1 is MNHEY and CDR2 is SVGAGI. The CDR3 sequence: CASSDTSGGYNEQFF. CDR3 nucleotides: TGTGCCAGCAGCGATACTAGCGGGGGTTACAATGAGCAGTTCTTC.

The rearrangement joins TRBV3-1 to TRBJ2-7, with D hard to call. Germline CDR1 is LGHDT and CDR2 is YNNKEL (reference sequence). Trimming stripped 4 bases from V and 5 bases from J, with 15 bases between. This CDR3 region has 14 residues. The CDR3 region is CASSLGELVNEQYF. CDR3 DNA sequence: TGTGCCAGCAGCCTCGGCGAGCTTGTGAACGAGCAGTACTTC.

This clonotype has only a few counts. This sequence may be a read error, since a much larger clone differs from it by one base. J is TRBJ2-5 and V is TRBV7-7; TRBD1 matches 7 bases. The germline V gene encodes CDR1 SSHAT and CDR2 FNYEAQ (reference sequence). The CDR3 has 13 residues. This CDR3 is CASSTGTDGTQYF. CDR3 bases: TGTGCTAGCAGCACCGGGACAGACGGGACCCAGTACTTC.

In the case of this clonotype: The junction differs from germline at one of its ends, possibly a read error. The chain employs TRBV2 and TRBJ1-1; D might be TRBD1 (5 bases). Germline-derived CDR1 and CDR2 are SNHLY and FYNNEI. The CDR3 is 14 residues long. This CDR3 is CASSPAGVNTEASF. CDR3 DNA sequence: TGTGCCAGCAGTCCCGCGGGGGTGAACACTGAAGCTTCCTTT.

This sequence joins TRBV7-9 and TRBJ2-2; possible D gene TRBD2, 6 bases. This CDR3 has 14 residues. The ends were cut back, 6 bases at V and 1 base at J, with 9 bases in the middle. The V gene's germline CDR1 is SEHNR and CDR2 FQNEAQ (reference sequence). This chain's CDR3 is CASRAGRNTGELFF. The DNA of the CDR3 is TGTGCCAGCAGGGCGGGAAGGAACACCGGGGAGCTGTTTTTT.

For this clonotype: A much larger clone is a single base away; this may be a read error. The chain employs TRBV10-3 and TRBJ2-2; D possibly corresponds to TRBD2 (5 bases). CDR3 size: 12 residues. The germline CDR1 and CDR2 sequences are ENHRY and SYGVKD. CDR3 nucleotide sequence: TGTGCCATCAGTGAGTCAACCGGGGAGCTGCTTTTT. Amino acid sequence: CAISESTGELLF.

The chain links TRBV9 to TRBJ1-2; possible D gene TRBD1, 6 bases. Trimming removed 0 bases at V and 5 bases at J, with 23 bases between. CDR1 SGDLS and CDR2 YYNGEE come from the germline V gene. CDR3 length equals 18 residues. CDR3 sequence (DNA): TGTGCCAGCAGCGTAGAAGAAGGGGGACATCGCGGGGAGTATGGCTACACCTTC. Protein sequence: CASSVEEGGHRGEYGYTF.

The CDR3, as DNA: TGTGCCAGTAGTTTCGGAGGTGCGGGAGGCGAGCAGTACTTC. Protein sequence: CASSFGGAGGEQYF. This chain links TRBV19 with TRBJ2-7, with 8 bases fitting TRBD2. The CDR3 spans 14 residues. The germline V gene encodes CDR1 LNHDA and CDR2 SQIVND (reference sequence). The ends lost 5 bases at V and 6 bases at J; junction bases unmatched: 9.

The rearrangement links TRBV4-3 to TRBJ1-5; 7 bases are a match to TRBD1. The CDR3 is 15 residues long. Per the germline V gene, CDR1 is LGHNA and CDR2 is YSLEER. The ends lost 4 bases at V and 6 bases at J; junction bases unmatched: 9. The CDR3 reads CASSPALTGIQPQHF. CDR3 in DNA: TGCGCCAGCAGCCCAGCCCTGACAGGGATTCAGCCCCAGCATTTT.

This clonotype turned up a few times. The chain links TRBV7-9 to TRBJ1-2; 12 bases fit TRBD1. The J segment lost 13 bases and the V segment lost 6 bases, leaving 12 bases of the junction unmatched. CDR3 length: 14 residues. The germline gives CDR1 SEHNR, CDR2 FQNEAQ (reference sequence). Here the CDR3 DNA reads TGTGCCAGCAGTCTCGGGGGACAGGGGGCCATCCCCACCTTC. Protein sequence: CASSLGGQGAIPTF. Full variable domain (missing parts from reference TRBV7-9 and TRBJ1-2): DTGVSQNPRHKITKRGQNVTFRCDPISEHNRLYWYRQTLGQGPEFLTYFQNEAQLEKSRLLSDRFSAERPKGSFSTLEIQRTEQGDSAMYLCASSLGGQGAIPTFGSGTRLTVV.

This clonotype was counted many times. The V and J genes are TRBV19 and TRBJ1-5; D is perhaps TRBD1 (5 bases). Germline CDR1 and CDR2: LNHDA and SQIVND (reference sequence). V lost 3 bases and J 1 base, leaving 10 bases between the germline ends. CDR3 length: 15 residues. CDR3 nucleotides: TGTGCCAGTAGTATGGGGGGGAAGAGCAATCAGCCCCAGCATTTT. As protein: CASSMGGKSNQPQHF. The whole variable domain, filled in from reference TRBV19 and TRBJ1-5, reads DGGITQSPKYLFRKEGQNVTLSCEQNLNHDAMYWYRQDPGQGLRLIYYSQIVNDFQKGDIAEGYSVSREKKESFPLTVTSAQKNPTAFYLCASSMGGKSNQPQHFGDGTRLSIL.

Ten or more counts support this clonotype. J is TRBJ1-1 and V is TRBV20-1, with TRBD1 as a possible D gene (5 bases). CDR3 size: 14 residues. Trimming pared 0 bases from V and 3 bases from J, leaving 11 bases between. CDR1 is DFQATT, CDR2 SNEGSKA, per germline (reference sequence). The CDR3 protein is CSARDRRGDTEAFF. Written as DNA, the CDR3 is TGCAGTGCTAGAGATCGGAGGGGCGACACTGAAGCTTTCTTT.

The chain has TRBV19 and TRBJ1-1, with D unresolved. The CDR3 runs to 14 residues. Germline CDR1 and CDR2: LNHDA and SQIVND (reference sequence). V lost 0 bases and J lost 7, with 12 bases in between. The CDR3 coding sequence is TGTGCCAGTAGTATAGATGGGCTGGTCGTTGAAGCTTTCTTT. Its translation: CASSIDGLVVEAFF.

As for this clonotype: Being one base from a much bigger clone, this may be a read error. This rearrangement joins TRBV20-1 to TRBJ2-5; TRBD1 matches 9 bases. The CDR3 is made up of 14 amino acids. Germline CDR1 is DFQATT and CDR2 is SNEGSKA (reference sequence). The CDR3 protein is CSVDRGLVQETPYF. The CDR3 nucleotides read TGCAGTGTGGACAGGGGATTAGTCCAAGAGACCCCGTACTTC.

The chain is built from TRBV29-1 and TRBJ1-2, with 8 bases fitting TRBD1. Germline lookup yields CDR1 SQVTM and CDR2 ANQGSEA. V shed 3 bases and J 10 bases; nucleotides not matched to a gene: 7. The CDR3 extends over 12 amino acids. The CDR3 bases are TGCAGCGTTGAGCCCCCGGGACAGGCCTACACCTTC. Amino acids: CSVEPPGQAYTF.

This clonotype was observed a handful of times. This chain joins TRBV7-3 and TRBJ2-2, with D possibly TRBD2 on 7 matching bases. CDR3 length: 18 amino acids. CDR1 and CDR2 (germline): SGHTA, FQGTGA. The ends were cut back, 2 bases at V and 3 bases at J, with 19 bases in the middle. CDR3 nucleotides: TGTGCCAGCAGCTTACCTTTCATCGGCGGGGGCGACACCGGGGAGCTGTTTTTT. Its translation: CASSLPFIGGGDTGELFF.

The V and J genes are TRBV4-3 and TRBJ1-2; D unresolved. The length of the CDR3 is 14 residues. V lost 4 bases and J lost 2, with 11 bases in between. Germline V lookup: CDR1 LGHNA, CDR2 YSLEER. The CDR3 coding sequence is TGCGCCAGCAGCCCCATTATAGGGAACTATGGCTACACCTTC. Residues: CASSPIIGNYGYTF.

The chain has TRBV12-3 or TRBV12-4 and TRBJ2-7; tentative D call: TRBD2 (6 bases). V was pared by 3 bases and J by 6 bases, with 21 bases between. This CDR3 has 16 residues. CDR3: CASSFGGGGSTVEQYF. CDR3 nucleotide sequence: TGTGCCAGCAGTTTTGGGGGAGGTGGGTCCACTGTCGAGCAGTACTTC.